This record covers a single TCR beta chain. Its antigen is still unknown. PCR involved 60 Vbeta and 13 Jbeta primers. The assay was immunoSEQ multiplex PCR, and TCRdb's table has in-frame clones only and misses some. This sample yields roughly 200,000 clones, of which about 86% are seen a single time; 0.31% belongs to the top ten. The data are from a study of cytomegalovirus exposure and HLA in healthy donors. Study-level results: In terms of immune exposure information, only CMV serostatus was available. Follow-up analysis found HLA locus-dependent TCR association rates, highest for DRB1 and lowest for HLA-C. Earlier analysis looked at TCR beta V segments, and most were productive about 87% or about 30% of the time. Most TCR sequences were uncommon, yet certain public TCRs appeared in many donors.

The CDR3 covers 12 residues. CDR1 MNHEY and CDR2 SVGAGI come from the germline V gene. V lost 4 bases and J lost 8, with 11 bases in between. Sample: PBMCs. This clonotype was obtained from a woman aged 25 to 39 in good health and CMV-seronegative. V gene TRBV6-5 combines with J gene TRBJ1-2; possible D gene TRBD1, 6 bases. The CDR3 region is CASSLSGDGYTF. The CDR3 nucleotides read TGTGCCAGCAGTTTATCAGGGGACGGCTACACCTTC.